This is a list of T cell receptor beta chains from one sample in a study of T cell responses to AZD1222 COVID-19 vaccine. This table comes from immunoSEQ multiplex PCR, and its TCRdb copy is limited to in-frame clones, with some not included. This table holds under 140,000 clones, about 87% found once. The sequenced sample was peripheral blood, obtained on day 0 of AZD1222 vaccination. The receptors were sampled from an adult in good health. CDR3s include the opening cysteine and the closing phenylalanine or tryptophan. Each record gives: D gene, clone size, V gene, J gene, CDR3 protein, CDR3 DNA. D genes are given only for firm matches. Only part of the rows carry a size: once, few, many, or a class if the clone is expanded.

D gene: NA; clone size: NA; V gene: TRBV6-6; J gene: TRBJ1-1; CDR3 protein: CASAAARNTEAFF; CDR3 DNA: TGTGCCAGCGCTGCGGCCCGGAACACTGAAGCTTTCTTT
D gene: NA; clone size: NA; V gene: TRBV5-1; J gene: TRBJ2-5; CDR3 protein: CASSLHQETQYF; CDR3 DNA: TGCGCCAGCAGCTTGCATCAAGAGACCCAGTACTTC
D gene: NA; clone size: NA; V gene: TRBV7-2; J gene: TRBJ1-5; CDR3 protein: CASSLGVSQPQHF; CDR3 DNA: TGTGCCAGCAGCTTAGGGGTGAGTCAGCCCCAGCATTTT
D gene: NA; clone size: NA; V gene: TRBV4-1; J gene: TRBJ1-2; CDR3 protein: CASSPPLMGTNYGYTF; CDR3 DNA: TGCGCCAGCAGCCCACCCTTGATGGGGACTAACTATGGCTACACCTTC
D gene: NA; clone size: NA; V gene: TRBV4-1; J gene: TRBJ1-1; CDR3 protein: CASSQVALATEAFF; CDR3 DNA: TGCGCCAGCAGCCAAGTGGCGCTTGCGACTGAAGCTTTCTTT
D gene: NA; clone size: NA; V gene: TRBV6-5; J gene: TRBJ1-2; CDR3 protein: CASSYTDPSYGYTF; CDR3 DNA: TGTGCCAGCAGTTACACAGACCCCAGCTATGGCTACACCTTC
D gene: NA; clone size: few; V gene: TRBV19; J gene: TRBJ2-7; CDR3 protein: CASRTASSPYEQYF; CDR3 DNA: TGTGCCAGTAGGACCGCTTCATCCCCCTACGAGCAGTACTTC
D gene: NA; clone size: NA; V gene: TRBV30; J gene: TRBJ2-1; CDR3 protein: CAWSVVGEAYNEQFF; CDR3 DNA: TGTGCCTGGAGTGTTGTCGGGGAGGCCTACAATGAGCAGTTCTTC
D gene: NA; clone size: NA; V gene: TRBV11-2; J gene: TRBJ1-1; CDR3 protein: CASSTQGTEAFF; CDR3 DNA: TGTGCCAGCAGTACGCAAGGGACTGAAGCTTTCTTT
D gene: NA; clone size: NA; V gene: TRBV27; J gene: TRBJ1-1; CDR3 protein: CASSNGGLTEAFF; CDR3 DNA: TGTGCCAGCAGTAATGGGGGGCTGACTGAAGCTTTCTTT
D gene: NA; clone size: NA; V gene: TRBV27; J gene: TRBJ1-5; CDR3 protein: CASSPTGRRNQPQHF; CDR3 DNA: TGTGCCAGCAGTCCCACCGGACGGAGGAATCAGCCCCAGCATTTT
D gene: TRBD1; clone size: NA; V gene: TRBV5-1; J gene: TRBJ1-5; CDR3 protein: CASSPEGAQPQHF; CDR3 DNA: TGCGCCAGCAGCCCAGAGGGGGCTCAGCCCCAGCATTTT
D gene: NA; clone size: NA; V gene: TRBV12-3/TRBV12-4; J gene: TRBJ2-2; CDR3 protein: CAGTENTGELFF; CDR3 DNA: TGTGCCGGCACAGAGAACACCGGGGAGCTGTTTTTT
D gene: NA; clone size: NA; V gene: TRBV5-1; J gene: TRBJ2-5; CDR3 protein: CASSLGRRETQYF; CDR3 DNA: TGCGCCAGCAGCTTGGGTCGGCGGGAGACCCAGTACTTC
D gene: NA; clone size: NA; V gene: TRBV11-1; J gene: TRBJ2-4; CDR3 protein: CASSLTAGKNIQYF; CDR3 DNA: TGTGCCAGCAGCCTTACGGCAGGAAAAAACATTCAGTACTTC
D gene: NA; clone size: NA; V gene: TRBV12-3/TRBV12-4; J gene: TRBJ1-1; CDR3 protein: CASSWDRGAEAFF; CDR3 DNA: TGTGCCAGCAGCTGGGACCGAGGGGCTGAAGCTTTCTTT
D gene: NA; clone size: NA; V gene: TRBV29-1; J gene: TRBJ1-2; CDR3 protein: CSVDPWGRYGYTF; CDR3 DNA: TGCAGCGTTGACCCGTGGGGTCGGTATGGCTACACCTTC
D gene: NA; clone size: NA; V gene: TRBV15; J gene: TRBJ1-2; CDR3 protein: CATSRDLSGGGYTF; CDR3 DNA: TGTGCCACCAGCAGAGATCTTTCGGGGGGTGGCTACACCTTC
D gene: NA; clone size: NA; V gene: TRBV24-1; J gene: TRBJ1-2; CDR3 protein: CATSPGRFNYGYTF; CDR3 DNA: TGTGCCACCTCGCCGGGACGGTTCAACTATGGCTACACCTTC
D gene: TRBD2; clone size: NA; V gene: TRBV4-2; J gene: TRBJ2-1; CDR3 protein: CASSQAPSGRGHEQFF; CDR3 DNA: TGTGCCAGCAGCCAAGCGCCTAGCGGGAGGGGGCATGAGCAGTTCTTC
D gene: NA; clone size: NA; V gene: TRBV30; J gene: TRBJ1-2; CDR3 protein: CAWSVLGTDPNYGYTF; CDR3 DNA: TGTGCCTGGAGTGTATTGGGGACGGACCCTAACTATGGCTACACCTTC
D gene: NA; clone size: NA; V gene: TRBV29-1; J gene: TRBJ2-7; CDR3 protein: CSVEREETGAYEQYF; CDR3 DNA: TGCAGCGTTGAAAGGGAGGAGACAGGTGCCTACGAGCAGTACTTC
D gene: NA; clone size: NA; V gene: TRBV5-1; J gene: TRBJ2-7; CDR3 protein: CASSSRGAEQYF; CDR3 DNA: TGCGCCAGCAGCTCCAGGGGAGCGGAGCAGTACTTC
D gene: NA; clone size: once; V gene: TRBV9; J gene: TRBJ2-7; CDR3 protein: CASSSRGFSYEQYF; CDR3 DNA: TGTGCCAGCAGCAGTAGAGGGTTCTCCTACGAGCAGTACTTC
D gene: NA; clone size: NA; V gene: TRBV3-1/TRBV3-2; J gene: TRBJ2-1; CDR3 protein: CASSQGGRGRSSIEQFF; CDR3 DNA: TGTGCCAGCAGCCAAGGTGGGAGGGGGCGCAGTAGTATTGAGCAGTTCTTC
D gene: TRBD1; clone size: once; V gene: TRBV5-1; J gene: TRBJ1-2; CDR3 protein: CASSLGTGDVYGYTF; CDR3 DNA: TGCGCCAGCAGCTTGGGGACAGGGGACGTTTATGGCTACACCTTC
D gene: NA; clone size: few; V gene: TRBV5-1; J gene: TRBJ2-5; CDR3 protein: CASSLADNDQETQYF; CDR3 DNA: TGCGCCAGCAGCTTGGCGGACAACGACCAAGAGACCCAGTACTTC
D gene: TRBD2; clone size: NA; V gene: TRBV3-1/TRBV3-2; J gene: TRBJ2-1; CDR3 protein: CASSQDGTAGGLYNEQFF; CDR3 DNA: TGTGCCAGCAGCCAAGATGGCACGGCGGGAGGATTGTACAATGAGCAGTTCTTC
D gene: TRBD2; clone size: NA; V gene: TRBV7-8; J gene: TRBJ2-7; CDR3 protein: CASTQREGSYEQYF; CDR3 DNA: TGTGCCAGCACCCAAAGGGAGGGTTCCTACGAGCAGTACTTC
D gene: NA; clone size: NA; V gene: TRBV12-3/TRBV12-4; J gene: TRBJ2-1; CDR3 protein: CASSSGTGLFF; CDR3 DNA: TGTGCCAGCAGCTCCGGGACTGGCCTGTTCTTC
D gene: NA; clone size: NA; V gene: TRBV19; J gene: TRBJ1-3; CDR3 protein: CASSLTGYSGNTIYF; CDR3 DNA: TGTGCCAGTAGTTTGACAGGTTACTCTGGAAACACCATATATTTT
D gene: NA; clone size: NA; V gene: TRBV20-1; J gene: TRBJ1-2; CDR3 protein: CSAGTNYGYTF; CDR3 DNA: TGCAGTGCCGGCACTAACTATGGCTACACCTTC
D gene: NA; clone size: NA; V gene: TRBV6-5; J gene: TRBJ1-2; CDR3 protein: CASSLTSRPVF; CDR3 DNA: TGTGCCAGCAGCCTGACGTCACGGCCCGTCTTC